The subject of this entry is one T cell receptor (beta chain). Its antigen is currently unknown. This CDR3 is 16 amino acids long. With V trimmed by 0 bases and J by 0 bases, 1 base remained unmatched. Germline V CDR1 and CDR2: KGHSH, LQKENI. Before any sequencing was done, the ViraFEST assay used viral peptide pools to expand antigen-specific CD4+ T cells. At the end of about ten days of culture, CD4+ T cells were isolated. Nucleocapsid antibodies were negative in the vaccine recipients, who had never had SARS-CoV-2 infection. A half-medium replacement with IL-2 medium was carried out on days 3 and 7. This entry comes from a study of vaccination effects on CD4 cells after COVID-19. The study, taken as a whole, reports: After vaccination, at late timepoints, clones induced by infection and by vaccine contracted markedly.

Some clones are missing from TCRdb's copy, which holds only in-frame ones; the method was immunoSEQ multiplex PCR. This table holds under 85,000 clones, about 70% found once. This material consisted of CD4+ T cells from PBMCs cultured with HCoV-229E spike peptides, taken before COVID-19 vaccination. The chain has TRBV18 and TRBJ2-1; 8 bases are shared with TRBD2. This clonotype was sampled from a human donor who received a COVID-19 vaccine. The CDR3 nucleotides read TGTGCCAGCTCACCACCGGGGACTAGCTCCTACAATGAGCAGTTCTTC. Residues: CASSPPGTSSYNEQFF.